These T cell receptor beta chains were read from a single sample in a study of shared clonotypes between healthy human individuals. Here immunoSEQ multiplex PCR was the method, and the copy in TCRdb shows in-frame clones only, minus some. The table lists fewer than 3 million clones, around 93% of them singletons, with around 0.35% in the top ten. Sequenced: naive CD4+ T cells from PBMCs. The receptors derive from a man aged 18 to 35 in good health. Some clones in this sample may be carry-over from other donors' samples. Both conserved end residues are part of each CDR3. D genes are given only for firm matches. Rows may omit the clone size; those that give it use once, few, many or a size class.

clone size	V gene	J gene	D gene	CDR3 protein	CDR3 DNA
once	TRBV11-3	TRBJ2-1	.	CASSITPNEQFF	TGTGCCAGCAGCATAACCCCCAATGAGCAGTTCTTC
.	TRBV6-1	TRBJ1-2	.	CASSDDMPPYGYTF	TGTGCCAGCAGTGATGACATGCCCCCCTATGGCTACACCTTC
once	TRBV5-1	TRBJ2-1	.	CASSLTPAEQFF	TGCGCCAGCAGCTTAACCCCGGCGGAGCAGTTCTTC
.	TRBV11-2	TRBJ2-3	TRBD2	CASSPLAGSTDTQYF	TGTGCCAGCAGCCCGTTAGCGGGAAGCACAGATACGCAGTATTTT
.	TRBV15	TRBJ2-3	TRBD2	CATSRLRAGGTDTQYF	TGTGCCACCAGCCGTCTCCGGGCGGGAGGGACAGATACGCAGTATTTT
.	TRBV15	TRBJ2-7	TRBD2	CATSRDSSGRAWNEQYF	TGTGCCACCAGCAGAGACTCTAGCGGGAGGGCCTGGAACGAGCAGTACTTC
.	TRBV19	TRBJ1-2	TRBD1	CASSESGGTGVYGYTF	TGTGCCAGTAGTGAATCTGGAGGGACAGGGGTCTATGGCTACACCTTC
.	TRBV7-8	TRBJ1-5	TRBD1	CASSLGGTGGLSQPQHF	TGTGCCAGCAGCTTAGGAGGGACAGGGGGCCTCTCTCAGCCCCAGCATTTT
.	TRBV28	TRBJ2-7	.	CASSHYPYEQYF	TGTGCCAGCAGTCACTATCCGTACGAGCAGTACTTC
.	TRBV7-3	TRBJ2-1	.	CASSSPAGSSYNEQFF	TGTGCCAGCAGCTCCCCAGCGGGTAGCTCCTACAATGAGCAGTTCTTC
.	TRBV5-6	TRBJ2-7	.	CASSLAAHEQYF	TGTGCCAGCAGCTTGGCCGCCCACGAGCAGTACTTC
.	TRBV6-6	TRBJ1-2	TRBD1	CASRRGQGDYGYTF	TGTGCCAGCAGAAGAGGACAGGGTGACTATGGCTACACCTTC
few	TRBV4-2	TRBJ1-2	.	CASSQESNYGYTF	TGTGCCAGCAGCCAAGAGAGTAACTATGGCTACACCTTC
.	TRBV9	TRBJ2-3	TRBD2	CASSVETPGGGPDTQYF	TGTGCCAGCAGCGTAGAAACTCCGGGAGGTGGTCCAGATACGCAGTATTTT
.	TRBV6-1	TRBJ2-1	.	CASSDTFRGRGPYNEQFF	TGTGCCAGCAGTGACACCTTCCGGGGCAGGGGACCCTACAATGAGCAGTTCTTC
once	TRBV9	TRBJ2-1	TRBD2	CASSGSGTLYNEQFF	TGTGCCAGCAGCGGGAGCGGGACGCTGTACAATGAGCAGTTCTTC
.	TRBV5-4	TRBJ2-1	TRBD2	CASSLAGTSEGLEQFF	TGTGCCAGCAGCTTGGCCGGGACTAGCGAGGGCCTTGAGCAGTTCTTC
.	TRBV18	TRBJ2-7	.	CASSLKSTDGSYEQYF	TGTGCCAGCTCACTAAAAAGTACGGACGGCTCCTACGAGCAGTACTTC
.	TRBV7-3	TRBJ2-1	.	CASSLILGVSYNEQFF	TGTGCCAGCAGCTTAATCCTAGGAGTATCCTACAATGAGCAGTTCTTC
.	TRBV7-2	TRBJ2-7	.	CASSLEASLGEQYF	TGTGCCAGCAGCTTAGAGGCATCCCTTGGCGAGCAGTACTTC
.	TRBV7-2	TRBJ2-2	.	CASSFGVNTGELFF	TGTGCCAGCAGCTTCGGGGTGAACACCGGGGAGCTGTTTTTT
.	TRBV30	TRBJ2-7	.	CAWSSGYEQYF	TGTGCCTGGAGTTCGGGGTACGAGCAGTACTTC
.	TRBV5-1	TRBJ2-6	.	CASSFLLPGANVLTF	TGCGCCAGCAGCTTTCTCCTTCCCGGGGCCAACGTCCTGACTTTC
.	TRBV29-1	TRBJ2-5	.	CSQIDRLDETQYF	TGCAGCCAGATAGACAGGCTAGACGAGACCCAGTACTTC
.	TRBV27	TRBJ1-2	.	CASSITPGGHYGYTF	TGTGCCAGCAGTATAACCCCCGGCGGCCACTATGGCTACACCTTC
.	TRBV7-9	TRBJ2-2	.	CASSLLGNPNTGELFF	TGTGCCAGCAGCTTATTAGGGAACCCTAACACCGGGGAGCTGTTTTTT
.	TRBV2	TRBJ2-1	.	CASSDQGGSYNEQFF	TGTGCCAGCAGTGATCAGGGCGGAAGCTACAATGAGCAGTTCTTC
once	TRBV7-2	TRBJ2-7	TRBD2	CASSFGRGESYEQYF	TGTGCCAGCAGCTTCGGACGGGGGGAATCCTACGAGCAGTACTTC
once	TRBV29-1	TRBJ1-2	TRBD1	CSVRTGLLYGYTF	TGCAGCGTTAGGACAGGCCTACTCTATGGCTACACCTTC
.	TRBV2	TRBJ2-7	.	CASSERLQTYEQYF	TGTGCCAGCAGTGAAAGGCTACAGACCTACGAGCAGTACTTC
.	TRBV5-1	TRBJ1-1	TRBD1	CASSLTGSWNTEAFF	TGCGCCAGCAGCCTGACAGGGAGCTGGAACACTGAAGCTTTCTTT
.	TRBV5-4	TRBJ2-2	TRBD1	CASSITGTGPNTGELFF	TGTGCCAGCAGCATCACCGGGACAGGGCCGAACACCGGGGAGCTGTTTTTT
.	TRBV7-2	TRBJ1-2	.	CASSLAPGVGYGYTF	TGTGCCAGCAGCTTAGCCCCAGGGGTCGGCTATGGCTACACCTTC
.	TRBV29-1	TRBJ1-1	.	CSVAVGTSGLTEAFF	TGCAGCGTTGCAGTGGGGACCTCGGGGTTGACTGAAGCTTTCTTT
.	TRBV5-4	TRBJ1-2	.	CASSLPTTNYGYTF	TGTGCCAGCAGCTTGCCTACAACCAACTATGGCTACACCTTC
.	TRBV28	TRBJ1-4	.	CASRTTGYSTEKLFF	TGTGCCAGCAGAACAACAGGCTATAGCACTGAAAAACTGTTTTTT
.	TRBV28	TRBJ1-2	TRBD1	CASSTTSRGRYGYTF	TGTGCCAGCAGCACCACGTCCAGGGGGAGATATGGCTACACCTTC